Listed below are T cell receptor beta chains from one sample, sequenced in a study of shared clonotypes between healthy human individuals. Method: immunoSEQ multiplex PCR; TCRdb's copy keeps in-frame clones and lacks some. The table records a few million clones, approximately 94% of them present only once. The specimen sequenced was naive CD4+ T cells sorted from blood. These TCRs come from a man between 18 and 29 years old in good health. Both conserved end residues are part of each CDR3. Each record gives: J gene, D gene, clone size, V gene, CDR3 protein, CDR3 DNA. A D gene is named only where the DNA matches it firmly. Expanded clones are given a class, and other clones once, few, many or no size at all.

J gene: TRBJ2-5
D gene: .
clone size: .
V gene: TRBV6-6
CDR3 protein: CASSSPDRLLQETQYF
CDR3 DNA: TGTGCCAGCAGTTCCCCTGACAGGCTCCTCCAAGAGACCCAGTACTTC

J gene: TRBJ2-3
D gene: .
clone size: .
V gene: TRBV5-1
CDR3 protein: CASNLDTFTDTQYF
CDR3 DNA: TGCGCCAGCAACCTGGACACGTTTACAGATACGCAGTATTTT

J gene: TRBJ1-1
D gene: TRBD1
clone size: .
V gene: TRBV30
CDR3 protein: CAWSVSTGRTEAFF
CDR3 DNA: TGTGCCTGGAGTGTATCGACAGGGAGGACTGAAGCTTTCTTT

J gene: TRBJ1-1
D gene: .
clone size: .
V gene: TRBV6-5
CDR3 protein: CASTFEWNTEAFF
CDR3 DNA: TGTGCCAGCACATTTGAGTGGAACACTGAAGCTTTCTTT

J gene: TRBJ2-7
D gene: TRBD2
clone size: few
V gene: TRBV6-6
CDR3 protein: CASSSAGVGYEQYF
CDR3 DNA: TGTGCCAGCAGTTCAGCGGGAGTCGGGTACGAGCAGTACTTC

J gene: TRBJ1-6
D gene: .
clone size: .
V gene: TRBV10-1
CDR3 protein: CASSEGQRGNSPLHF
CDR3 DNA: TGCGCCAGCAGTGAAGGACAGAGAGGGAATTCACCCCTCCACTTT

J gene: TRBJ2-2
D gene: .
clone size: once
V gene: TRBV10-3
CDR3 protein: CAISESTGGGEPFF
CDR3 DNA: TGTGCCATCAGTGAGTCGACAGGTGGCGGGGAGCCGTTTTTT

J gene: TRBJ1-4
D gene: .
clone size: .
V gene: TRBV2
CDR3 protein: CASSGWATNEKLFF
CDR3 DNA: TGTGCCAGCAGTGGCTGGGCAACTAATGAAAAACTGTTTTTT

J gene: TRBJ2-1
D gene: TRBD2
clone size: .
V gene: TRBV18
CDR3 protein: CASSPTSGHNEQFF
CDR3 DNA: TGTGCCAGCTCGCCGACTAGCGGACACAATGAGCAGTTCTTC

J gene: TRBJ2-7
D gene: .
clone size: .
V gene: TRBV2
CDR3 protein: CASSEEAGASYEQYF
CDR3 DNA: TGTGCCAGCAGTGAAGAGGCGGGGGCCTCCTACGAGCAGTACTTC

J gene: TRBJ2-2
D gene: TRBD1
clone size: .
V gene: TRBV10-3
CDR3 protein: CAISESIRGQTGELFF
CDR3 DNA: TGTGCCATCAGTGAATCAATCAGGGGGCAAACCGGGGAGCTGTTTTTT

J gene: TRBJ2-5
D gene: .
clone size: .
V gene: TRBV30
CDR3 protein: CAWSGDTGPQETQYF
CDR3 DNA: TGTGCCTGGAGTGGGGACACGGGCCCCCAAGAGACCCAGTACTTC

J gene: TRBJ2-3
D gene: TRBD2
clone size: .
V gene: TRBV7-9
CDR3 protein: CASSQGGLVFSTDTQYF
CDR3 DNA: TGTGCCAGCAGCCAAGGGGGACTAGTTTTTTCGACAGATACGCAGTATTTT

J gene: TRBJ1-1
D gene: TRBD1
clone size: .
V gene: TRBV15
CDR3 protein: CATSPGQMNTEAFF
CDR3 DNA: TGTGCCACCAGCCCGGGACAGATGAACACTGAAGCTTTCTTT

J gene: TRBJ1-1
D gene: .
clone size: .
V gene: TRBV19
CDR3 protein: CASSMGGANTEAFF
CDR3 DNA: TGTGCCAGTAGTATGGGAGGGGCGAACACTGAAGCTTTCTTT

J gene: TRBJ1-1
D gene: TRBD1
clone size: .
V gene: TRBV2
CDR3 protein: CASSVDRLNTEAFF
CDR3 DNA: TGTGCCAGCAGCGTGGACAGGTTGAACACTGAAGCTTTCTTT

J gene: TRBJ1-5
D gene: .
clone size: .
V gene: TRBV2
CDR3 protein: CASSDQPWNQPQHF
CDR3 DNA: TGTGCCAGCAGTGACCAGCCCTGGAATCAGCCCCAGCATTTT

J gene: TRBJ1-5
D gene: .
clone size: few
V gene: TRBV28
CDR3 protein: CASSLGVSNQPQHF
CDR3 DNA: TGTGCCAGCAGTTTGGGGGTTAGCAATCAGCCCCAGCATTTT

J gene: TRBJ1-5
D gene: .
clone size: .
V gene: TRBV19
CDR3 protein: CASSIGLGYSNQPQHF
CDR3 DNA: TGTGCCAGTAGTATAGGCCTCGGATATAGCAATCAGCCCCAGCATTTT

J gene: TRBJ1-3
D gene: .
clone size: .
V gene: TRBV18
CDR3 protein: CASSRGGSSSGNTIYF
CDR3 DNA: TGTGCCAGCTCACGGGGGGGCTCATCCTCCGGAAACACCATATATTTT

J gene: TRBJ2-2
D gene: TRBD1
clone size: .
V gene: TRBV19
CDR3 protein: CASRDTGGYGELFF
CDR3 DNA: TGTGCCAGTAGGGATACAGGGGGCTACGGGGAGCTGTTTTTT

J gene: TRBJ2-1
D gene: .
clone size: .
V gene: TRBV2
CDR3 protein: CASSDWLEQFF
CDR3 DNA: TGTGCCAGCAGTGACTGGTTAGAGCAGTTCTTC

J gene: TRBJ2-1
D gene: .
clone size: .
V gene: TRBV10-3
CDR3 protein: CAISSSADNEQFF
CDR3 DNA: TGTGCCATCAGCTCGTCTGCGGACAATGAGCAGTTCTTC

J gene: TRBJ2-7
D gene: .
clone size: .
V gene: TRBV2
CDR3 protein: CASRERSYEQYF
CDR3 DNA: TGTGCCAGCAGGGAGAGGTCCTACGAGCAGTACTTC

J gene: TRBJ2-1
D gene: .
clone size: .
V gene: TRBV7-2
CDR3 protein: CASTRGRYNEQFF
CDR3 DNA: TGTGCCAGCACGCGGGGCAGATACAATGAGCAGTTCTTC

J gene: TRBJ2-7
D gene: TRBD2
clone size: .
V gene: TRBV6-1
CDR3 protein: CASSPFTSGEQYF
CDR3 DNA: TGTGCCAGCAGTCCCTTTACTAGCGGCGAGCAGTACTTC

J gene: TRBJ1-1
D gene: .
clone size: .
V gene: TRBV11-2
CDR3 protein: CASSLQTVNTEAFF
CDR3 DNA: TGTGCCAGCAGCCTTCAAACAGTGAACACTGAAGCTTTCTTT